This TCR beta chain appears in the sequencing data of a study of monozygotic twins with inflammatory bowel disease. TCRdb reanalyzed the 5' RACE reads, giving one entry per CDR3 protein sequence and no DNA. The sample holds 330,000 or so distinct CDR3 sequences. This CDR3 spans 12 amino acids. The clonotype originates from a human donor with ulcerative colitis or Crohn's disease, or a healthy co-twin of an affected twin (not recorded which). Sequences were obtained from blood. The genes are TRBV12-3 or TRBV12-4 and TRBJ2-1; the TCRdb call, TRBD2, lacks DNA for checking. CDR3 sequence reads: CASGGLYNEQFF.